Given below is one TCR beta chain in context. Germline V gives CDR1 LNHDA, CDR2 SQIVND (reference sequence). With 8 bases removed from V and 3 bases from J, the gap between germline ends came to 8 bases. CDR3 length: 12 residues. The sample is drawn from a study of T cells in Graves' hyperthyroidism and ophthalmopathy. Whole-study context: Sampling of peripheral blood happened at initial diagnosis, prior to any treatment.

Amplification yielded TCR beta CDR3 regions, with RNA transcripts as the source. First-round RT-PCR targeting the TCR CDR3 was performed with the HTBI primer set. MiXCR was run by TCRdb on the multiplex PCR reads, yielding one entry per CDR3 protein. The sample includes some 340,000 distinct CDR3 sequences, about an eighth of them seen just once. The receptor comes from a woman aged 40-49 years with Graves' ophthalmopathy. The chain combines TRBV19 with TRBJ2-1, with D possibly matching TRBD2 (6 bases). The material sequenced was blood. The CDR3 DNA reads as TGTGCCAGTGGGACTTACTACAATGAGCAGTTCTTC. This encodes CASGTYYNEQFF.